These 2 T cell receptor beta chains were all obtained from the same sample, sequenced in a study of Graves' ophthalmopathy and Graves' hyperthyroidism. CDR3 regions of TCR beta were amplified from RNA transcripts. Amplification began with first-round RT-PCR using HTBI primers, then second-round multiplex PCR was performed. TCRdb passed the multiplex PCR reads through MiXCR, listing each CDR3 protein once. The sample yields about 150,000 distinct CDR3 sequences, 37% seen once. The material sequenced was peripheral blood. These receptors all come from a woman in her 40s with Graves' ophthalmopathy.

This CDR3 is CASSPSGTSVQETQYF. CDR3 nucleotide sequence: TGTGCCAGCAGCCCATCCGGGACTAGCGTACAAGAGACCCAGTACTTC. The rearrangement links TRBV7-2 to TRBJ2-5; 10 bases are shared with TRBD2. The CDR3 is made up of 16 amino acids. V lost 5 bases to trimming and J lost 2 bases; unmatched junction nucleotides: 8. Germline-derived CDR1 and CDR2 are SGHTA and FQGNSA. Full variable domain (missing parts from reference TRBV7-2 and TRBJ2-5): GAGVSQSPSNKVTEKGKDVELRCDPISGHTALYWYRQSLGQGLEFLIYFQGNSAPDKSGLPSDRFSAERTGGSVSTLTIQRTQQEDSAVYLCASSPSGTSVQETQYFGPGTRLLVL.

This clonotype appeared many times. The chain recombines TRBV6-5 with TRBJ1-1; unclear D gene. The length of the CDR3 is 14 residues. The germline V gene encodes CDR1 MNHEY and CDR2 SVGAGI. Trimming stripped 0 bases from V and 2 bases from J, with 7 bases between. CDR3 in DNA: TGTGCCAGCAGTTACTCTGGCAGAAACACTGAAGCTTTCTTT. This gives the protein CASSYSGRNTEAFF.